These 9 T cell receptor beta chains share one sample of origin, sequenced in a study of T-cell reconstitution after alpha-beta-depleted transplantation in children. Unique molecular identifiers were used in preparing the TCRbeta library. TCRdb called the PCR reads again in MiXCR, with one record for every CDR3 protein. Of around 370,000 distinct CDR3 sequences in the sample, approximately 10% were seen once. The starting material was PBMCs from the stem cell graft donor, obtained from the stem cell graft. These receptor sequences come from a human donor who donated a stem cell graft to a child with acute lymphoblastic leukemia.

This clonotype occurred many times. J is TRBJ2-1 and V is TRBV5-1; 9 bases fit TRBD2. This CDR3 contains 14 residues. Germline trimming cut 2 bases from V and 7 bases from J; bases unmatched to any gene: 4. Germline CDR1 SGHRS, CDR2 YFSETQ. The DNA of the CDR3 is TGCGCCAGCAGCTTAGCGGGAGGTTCGAATGAGCAGTTCTTC. Translated, it gives CASSLAGGSNEQFF.

The sample holds a few counts of this clonotype. The rearrangement joins TRBV7-6 to TRBJ2-5; 8 bases agree with TRBD2. The CDR3 is 13 amino acids. The V gene's germline CDR1 is SGHVS and CDR2 FNYEAQ. The junction had 5 bases not matched to a gene; V was cut back by 8 bases and J by 3 bases. The CDR3 loop is CASGGSGKETQYF. The CDR3 DNA is TGTGCCAGCGGGGGTAGCGGGAAAGAGACCCAGTACTTC.

As regards this clonotype: This may be a read error, as it is one base from a much larger clone. This chain connects TRBV27 to TRBJ2-4; D gene unclear. The CDR3 is made up of 13 amino acids. The germline gives CDR1 MNHEY, CDR2 SMNVEV (reference sequence). V shed 0 bases and J shed 3 bases, with 3 bases lying between them. The chain's CDR3 is CASSLSGKNIQYF. The CDR3, as DNA: TGTGCCAGCAGTTTATCGGGCAAAAACATTCAGTACTTC.

The chain carries TRBV5-1 and TRBJ1-2; tentatively, D is TRBD1 (6 bases). The CDR3 loop spans 16 amino acids. The V and J ends lost 0 bases and 3 bases respectively, with 15 bases between them. CDR1 SGHRS and CDR2 YFSETQ come from the germline V gene. The CDR3 nucleotides are TGCGCCAGCAGCTTGGCCTGGGGACAAACCGACTATGGCTACACCTTC. Its translation is CASSLAWGQTDYGYTF.

This clonotype was counted between two and nine times. The rearrangement joins TRBV20-1 to TRBJ2-2; TRBD2 matches at 12 bases. V was pared by 4 bases and J by 6 bases, with 3 bases of the junction left unmatched. From germline, CDR1 is DFQATT and CDR2 SNEGSKA (reference sequence). The CDR3 has 14 residues. CDR3: CSATLAGGPGELFF. The CDR3 DNA follows: TGCAGTGCTACACTAGCGGGAGGACCCGGGGAGCTGTTTTTT.

This clonotype was seen a handful of times. The chain links TRBV5-1 to TRBJ1-6; D gene unclear. Between the trimmed V and J ends, which lost 4 bases and 8 bases, there was a span of 10 bases. Germline CDR1 SGHRS, CDR2 YFSETQ. The CDR3 loop spans 13 amino acids. The CDR3 bases are TGCGCCAGCAGCCTCAACTCGGATTCACCCCTCCACTTT. Protein sequence: CASSLNSDSPLHF.

There are a few counts of this clonotype. This chain joins TRBV24-1 and TRBJ2-1; no firm D call. V was pared by 5 bases and J by 7 bases, with 17 bases between. The CDR3 is 15 amino acids. The germline gives CDR1 KGHDR, CDR2 SFDVKD. The CDR3 sequence is CATSAHGVATNEQFF. CDR3 in DNA: TGTGCCACCAGTGCCCACGGAGTGGCTACGAATGAGCAGTTCTTC.

This clonotype was counted between two and nine times. The rearrangement uses TRBV9 and TRBJ1-5; 7 nucleotides match TRBD1. The CDR3 has 15 amino acids. The trim removed 5 bases at V and 4 bases at J, leaving 9 bases unmatched. From germline, CDR1 is SGDLS and CDR2 YYNGEE. CDR3 DNA sequence: TGTGCCAGCAGTATAGGGACAGTTGATAATCAGCCCCAGCATTTT. It encodes CASSIGTVDNQPQHF.

This clonotype was found many times. The chain couples TRBV27 to TRBJ2-3; TRBD1 is a possible D gene (5 bases). Germline loops: CDR1 MNHEY, CDR2 SMNVEV (reference sequence). The CDR3 runs to 14 residues. V shed 8 bases and J shed 0 bases, with 12 bases lying between them. CDR3 amino acids: CASRSGRSTDTQYF. CDR3 nucleotide sequence: TGTGCCAGCCGCTCAGGGCGTAGCACAGATACGCAGTATTTT.